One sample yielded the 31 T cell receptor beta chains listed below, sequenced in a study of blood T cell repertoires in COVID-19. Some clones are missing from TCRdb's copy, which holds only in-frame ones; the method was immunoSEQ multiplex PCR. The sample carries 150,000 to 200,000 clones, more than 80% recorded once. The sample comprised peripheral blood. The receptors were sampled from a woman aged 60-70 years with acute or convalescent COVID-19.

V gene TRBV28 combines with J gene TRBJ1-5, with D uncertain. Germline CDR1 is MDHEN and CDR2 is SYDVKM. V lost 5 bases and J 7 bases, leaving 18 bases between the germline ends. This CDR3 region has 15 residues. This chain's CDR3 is CASSPYEGIGQPQHF. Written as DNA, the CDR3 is TGTGCCAGCAGTCCTTACGAGGGAATAGGCCAGCCCCAGCATTTT. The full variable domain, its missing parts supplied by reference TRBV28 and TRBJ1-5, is DVKVTQSSRYLVKRTGEKVFLECVQDMDHENMFWYRQDPGLGLRLIYFSYDVKMKEKGDIPEGYSVSREKKERFSLILESASTNQTSMYLCASSPYEGIGQPQHFGDGTRLSIL.

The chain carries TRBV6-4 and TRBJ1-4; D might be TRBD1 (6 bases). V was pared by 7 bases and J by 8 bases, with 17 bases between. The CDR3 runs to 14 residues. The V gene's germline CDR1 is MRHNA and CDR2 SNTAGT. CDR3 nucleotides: TGTGCCAGCAAGAAGGACAGCCGATCCGAAAAACTGTTTTTT. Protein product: CASKKDSRSEKLFF.

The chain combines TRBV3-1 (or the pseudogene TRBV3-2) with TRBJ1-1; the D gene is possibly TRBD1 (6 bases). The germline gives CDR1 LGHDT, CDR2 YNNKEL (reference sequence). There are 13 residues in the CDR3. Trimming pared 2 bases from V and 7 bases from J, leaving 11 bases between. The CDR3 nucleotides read TGTGCCAGCAGCCAACCTACAGGGAGTGAAGCTTTCTTT. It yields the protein CASSQPTGSEAFF.

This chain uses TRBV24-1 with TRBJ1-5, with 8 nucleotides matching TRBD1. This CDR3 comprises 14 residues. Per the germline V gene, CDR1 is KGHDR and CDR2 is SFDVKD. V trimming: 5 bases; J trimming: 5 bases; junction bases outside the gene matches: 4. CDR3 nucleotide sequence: TGTGCCACCAGTGCAGACAGGGGACATCAGCCCCAGCATTTT. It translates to CATSADRGHQPQHF.

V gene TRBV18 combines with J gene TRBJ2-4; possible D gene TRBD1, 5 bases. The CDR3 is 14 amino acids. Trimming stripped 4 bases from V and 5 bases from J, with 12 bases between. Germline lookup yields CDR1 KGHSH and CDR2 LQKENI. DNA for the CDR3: TGTGCCAGCTCACGCAGGGATAGGGAAAACATTCAGTACTTC. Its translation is CASSRRDRENIQYF. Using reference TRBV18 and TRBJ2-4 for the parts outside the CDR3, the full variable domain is NAGVMQNPRHLVRRRGQEARLRCSPMKGHSHVYWYRQLPEEGLKFMVYLQKENIIDESGMPKERFSAEFPKEGPSILRIQQVVRGDSAAYFCASSRRDRENIQYFGAGTRLSVL.

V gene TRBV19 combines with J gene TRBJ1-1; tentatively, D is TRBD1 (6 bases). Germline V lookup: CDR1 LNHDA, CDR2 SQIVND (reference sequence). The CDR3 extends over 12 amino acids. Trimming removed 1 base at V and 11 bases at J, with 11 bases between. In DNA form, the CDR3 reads TGTGCCAGTAGTATAGGACACAGGGACGCTTTCTTT. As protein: CASSIGHRDAFF.

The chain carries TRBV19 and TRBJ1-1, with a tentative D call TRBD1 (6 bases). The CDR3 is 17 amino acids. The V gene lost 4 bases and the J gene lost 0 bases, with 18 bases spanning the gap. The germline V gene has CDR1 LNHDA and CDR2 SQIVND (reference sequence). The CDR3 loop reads CASSRPSGTSMNTEAFF. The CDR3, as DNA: TGTGCCAGTAGTAGGCCCTCCGGGACATCGATGAACACTGAAGCTTTCTTT.

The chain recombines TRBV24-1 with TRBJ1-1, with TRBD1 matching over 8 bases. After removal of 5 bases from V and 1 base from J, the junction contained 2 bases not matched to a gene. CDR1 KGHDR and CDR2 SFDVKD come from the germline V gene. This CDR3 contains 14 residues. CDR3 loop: CATSAGGWNTEAFF. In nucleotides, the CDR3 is TGTGCCACCAGTGCAGGGGGCTGGAACACTGAAGCTTTCTTT.

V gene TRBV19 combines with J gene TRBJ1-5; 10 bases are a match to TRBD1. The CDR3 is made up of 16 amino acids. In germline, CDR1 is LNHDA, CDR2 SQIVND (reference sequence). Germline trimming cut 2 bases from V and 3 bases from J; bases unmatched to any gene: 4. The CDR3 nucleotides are TGTGCCAGTAGTATACAGGGACAGGGGATCAATCAGCCCCAGCATTTT. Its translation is CASSIQGQGINQPQHF. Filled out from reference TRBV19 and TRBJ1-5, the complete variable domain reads DGGITQSPKYLFRKEGQNVTLSCEQNLNHDAMYWYRQDPGQGLRLIYYSQIVNDFQKGDIAEGYSVSREKKESFPLTVTSAQKNPTAFYLCASSIQGQGINQPQHFGDGTRLSIL.

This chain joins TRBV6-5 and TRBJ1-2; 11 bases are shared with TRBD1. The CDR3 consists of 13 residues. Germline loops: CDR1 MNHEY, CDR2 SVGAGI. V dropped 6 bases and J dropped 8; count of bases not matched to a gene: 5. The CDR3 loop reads CASRDRGLGGYTF. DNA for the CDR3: TGTGCCAGCAGGGACAGGGGGCTTGGCGGCTACACCTTC.

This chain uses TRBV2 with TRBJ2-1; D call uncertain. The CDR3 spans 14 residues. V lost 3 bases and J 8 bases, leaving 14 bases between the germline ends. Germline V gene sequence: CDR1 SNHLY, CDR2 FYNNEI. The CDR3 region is CASSDGHLGHEQFF. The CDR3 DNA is TGTGCCAGCAGTGATGGCCATCTGGGCCATGAGCAGTTCTTC.

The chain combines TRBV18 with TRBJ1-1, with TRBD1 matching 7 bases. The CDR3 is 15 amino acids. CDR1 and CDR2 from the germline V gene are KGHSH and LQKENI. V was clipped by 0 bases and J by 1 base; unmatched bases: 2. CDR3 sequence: CASSPPTGRNTEAFF. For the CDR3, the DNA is TGTGCCAGCTCACCACCGACAGGGAGGAACACTGAAGCTTTCTTT.

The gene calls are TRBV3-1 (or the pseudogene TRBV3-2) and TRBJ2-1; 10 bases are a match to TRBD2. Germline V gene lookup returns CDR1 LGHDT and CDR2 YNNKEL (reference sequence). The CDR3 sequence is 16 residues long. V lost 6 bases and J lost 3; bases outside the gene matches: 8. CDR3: CASSRTGTSVYNEQFF. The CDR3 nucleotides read TGTGCCAGCAGTCGTACCGGGACTAGCGTCTACAATGAGCAGTTCTTC.

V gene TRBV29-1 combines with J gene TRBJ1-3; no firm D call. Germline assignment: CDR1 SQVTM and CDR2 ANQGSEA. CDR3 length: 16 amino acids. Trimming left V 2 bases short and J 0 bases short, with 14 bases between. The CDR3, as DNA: TGCAGCGTTGAATCGCTACTAAGCCTCTCTGGAAACACCATATATTTT. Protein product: CSVESLLSLSGNTIYF.

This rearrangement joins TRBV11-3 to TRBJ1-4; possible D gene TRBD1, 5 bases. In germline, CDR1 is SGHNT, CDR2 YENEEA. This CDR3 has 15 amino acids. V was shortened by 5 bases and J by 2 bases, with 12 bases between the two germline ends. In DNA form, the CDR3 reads TGTGCCAGCAGCCAGCGACAGATTACTAATGAAAAACTGTTTTTT. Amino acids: CASSQRQITNEKLFF. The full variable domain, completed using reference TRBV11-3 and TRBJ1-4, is EAGVVQSPRYKIIEKKQPVAFWCNPISGHNTLYWYLQNLGQGPELLIRYENEEAVDDSQLPKDRFSAERLKGVDSTLKIQPAELGDSAVYLCASSQRQITNEKLFFGSGTQLSVL.

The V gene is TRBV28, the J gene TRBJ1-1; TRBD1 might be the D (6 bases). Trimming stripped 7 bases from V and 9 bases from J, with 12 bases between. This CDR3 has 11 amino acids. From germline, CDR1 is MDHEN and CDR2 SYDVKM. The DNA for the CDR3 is TGTGCCAGCACCACAGGGTGGCAAGCTTTCTTT. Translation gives CASTTGWQAFF.

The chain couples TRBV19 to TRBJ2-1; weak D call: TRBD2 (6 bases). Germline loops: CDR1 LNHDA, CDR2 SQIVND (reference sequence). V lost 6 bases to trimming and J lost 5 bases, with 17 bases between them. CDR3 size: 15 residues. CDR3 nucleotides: TGTGCCAGTAGCAACCCGGGACTCATAGACAATGAGCAGTTCTTC. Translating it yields CASSNPGLIDNEQFF. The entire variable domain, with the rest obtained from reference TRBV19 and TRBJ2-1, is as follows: DGGITQSPKYLFRKEGQNVTLSCEQNLNHDAMYWYRQDPGQGLRLIYYSQIVNDFQKGDIAEGYSVSREKKESFPLTVTSAQKNPTAFYLCASSNPGLIDNEQFFGPGTRLTVL.

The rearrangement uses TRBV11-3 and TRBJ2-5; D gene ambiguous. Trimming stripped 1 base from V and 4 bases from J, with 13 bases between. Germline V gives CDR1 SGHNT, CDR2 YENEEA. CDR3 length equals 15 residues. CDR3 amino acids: CASSLGPGSGETQYF. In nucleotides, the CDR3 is TGTGCCAGCAGCTTAGGCCCTGGCTCAGGAGAGACCCAGTACTTC.

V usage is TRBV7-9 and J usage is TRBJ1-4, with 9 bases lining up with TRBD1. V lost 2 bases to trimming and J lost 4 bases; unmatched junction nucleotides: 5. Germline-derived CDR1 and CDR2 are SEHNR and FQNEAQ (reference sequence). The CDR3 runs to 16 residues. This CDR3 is CASSLYGQGINEKLFF. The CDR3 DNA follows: TGTGCCAGCAGCTTATACGGACAGGGGATTAATGAAAAACTGTTTTTT.

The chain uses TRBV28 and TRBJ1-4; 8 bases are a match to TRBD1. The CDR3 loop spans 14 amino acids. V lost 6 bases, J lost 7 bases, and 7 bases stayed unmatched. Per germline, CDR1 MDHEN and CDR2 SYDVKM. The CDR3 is CASRPGQDSEKLFF. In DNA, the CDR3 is TGTGCCAGCAGACCGGGACAGGACAGTGAAAAACTGTTTTTT.

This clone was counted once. CDR3 region: CASSPPWGHNEQFF. In DNA, the CDR3 is TGTGCCAGCTCACCACCGTGGGGGCACAATGAGCAGTTCTTC. The chain links TRBV18 to TRBJ2-1, with D tentatively TRBD1 (6 bases). Trimming took 0 bases from V and 5 from J, leaving 8 bases between them. There are 14 residues in the CDR3. Germline V gene data show CDR1 as KGHSH and CDR2 as LQKENI.

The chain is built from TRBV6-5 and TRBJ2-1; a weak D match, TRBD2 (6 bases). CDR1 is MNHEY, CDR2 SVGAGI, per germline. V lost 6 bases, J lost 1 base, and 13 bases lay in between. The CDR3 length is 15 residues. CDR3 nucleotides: TGTGCCAGCAGCAGGGAGGACATGTCCTACAATGAGCAGTTCTTC. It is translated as CASSREDMSYNEQFF.

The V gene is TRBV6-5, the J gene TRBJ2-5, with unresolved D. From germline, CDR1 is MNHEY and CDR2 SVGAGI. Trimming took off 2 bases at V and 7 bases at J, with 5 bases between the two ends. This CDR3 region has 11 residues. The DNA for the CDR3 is TGTGCCAGCAGTTACACTGTGACCCAGTACTTC. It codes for CASSYTVTQYF.

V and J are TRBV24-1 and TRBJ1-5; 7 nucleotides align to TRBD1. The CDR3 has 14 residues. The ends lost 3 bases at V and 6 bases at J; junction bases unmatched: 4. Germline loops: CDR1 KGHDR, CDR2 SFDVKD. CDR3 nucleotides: TGTGCCACCAGTGATCGTACAGGGGTTCAGCCCCAGCATTTT. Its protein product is CATSDRTGVQPQHF.

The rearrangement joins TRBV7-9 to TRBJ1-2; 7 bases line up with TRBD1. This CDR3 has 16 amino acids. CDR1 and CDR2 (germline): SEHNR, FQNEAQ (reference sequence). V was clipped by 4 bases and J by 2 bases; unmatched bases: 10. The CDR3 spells CASSSLDTGANYGYTF. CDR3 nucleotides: TGTGCCAGCAGCTCTCTCGATACAGGGGCAAACTATGGCTACACCTTC.

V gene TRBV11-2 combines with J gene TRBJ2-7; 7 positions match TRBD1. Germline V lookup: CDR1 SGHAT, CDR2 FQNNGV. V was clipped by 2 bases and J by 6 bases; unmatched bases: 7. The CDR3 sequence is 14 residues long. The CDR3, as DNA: TGTGCCAGCAGCTTACACAGGGGAGCAAGCGAGCAGTACGTC. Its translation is CASSLHRGASEQYV.

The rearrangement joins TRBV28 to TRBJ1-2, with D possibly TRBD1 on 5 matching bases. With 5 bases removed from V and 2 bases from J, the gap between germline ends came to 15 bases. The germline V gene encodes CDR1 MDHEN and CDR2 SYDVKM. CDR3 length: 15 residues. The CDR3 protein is CASSPGRVGNYGYTF. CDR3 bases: TGTGCCAGCAGTCCGGGCAGGGTGGGAAACTATGGCTACACCTTC.

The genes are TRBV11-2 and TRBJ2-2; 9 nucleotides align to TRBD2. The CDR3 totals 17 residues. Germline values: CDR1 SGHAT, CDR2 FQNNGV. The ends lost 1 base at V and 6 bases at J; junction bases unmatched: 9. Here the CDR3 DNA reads TGTGCCAGCAGCTTAGGGGGCGGGAGGGCTTTGGCCGGGGAGCTGTTTTTT. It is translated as CASSLGGGRALAGELFF. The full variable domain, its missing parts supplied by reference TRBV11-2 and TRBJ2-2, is EAGVAQSPRYKIIEKRQSVAFWCNPISGHATLYWYQQILGQGPKLLIQFQNNGVVDDSQLPKDRFSAERLKGVDSTLKIQPAKLEDSAVYLCASSLGGGRALAGELFFGEGSRLTVL.

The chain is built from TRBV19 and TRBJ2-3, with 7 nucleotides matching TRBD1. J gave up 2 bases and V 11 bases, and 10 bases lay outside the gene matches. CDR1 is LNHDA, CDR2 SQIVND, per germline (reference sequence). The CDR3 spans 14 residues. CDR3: CASDDRALTDTQYF. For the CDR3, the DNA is TGTGCCTCCGACGACAGGGCCCTCACAGATACGCAGTATTTT. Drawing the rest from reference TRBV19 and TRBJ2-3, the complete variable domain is DGGITQSPKYLFRKEGQNVTLSCEQNLNHDAMYWYRQDPGQGLRLIYYSQIVNDFQKGDIAEGYSVSREKKESFPLTVTSAQKNPTAFYLCASDDRALTDTQYFGPGTRLTVL.

CDR3 protein: CASSSYSLGNQPQHF. CDR3 nucleotides: TGTGCCAGCTCATCCTACAGCTTAGGCAATCAGCCCCAGCATTTT. The chain joins TRBV18 to TRBJ1-5; unclear D gene. Trimming pared 5 bases from V and 2 bases from J, leaving 13 bases between. The CDR3 is 15 residues long. Germline CDR1 is KGHSH and CDR2 is LQKENI.

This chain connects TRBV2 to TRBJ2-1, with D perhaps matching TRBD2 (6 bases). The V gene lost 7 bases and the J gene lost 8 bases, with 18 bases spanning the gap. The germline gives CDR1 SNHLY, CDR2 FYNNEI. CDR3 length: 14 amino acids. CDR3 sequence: CASTKEGQGDEQFF. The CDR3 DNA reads TGTGCCAGCACAAAGGAGGGGCAGGGTGATGAGCAGTTCTTC.